The sequence of this T cell receptor (beta chain) was determined in a study of precursors of human CD4 cytotoxic T cells (dated by TCRdb to 2017 to 2018). Study-wide context: The bulk TCR-seq analysis covered CD4+ memory subsets from about 14 donors in total. Sequences for both the TCRalpha and TCRbeta chains came out of the TCR-seq analysis of 14 donors (table S7).

To test whether a precursor-effector relationship exists among CD4 cytotoxic T cells, bulk UMI-based TCR sequencing was run on four sorted CD4+ memory subsets: TCM, TEM, IL-7Rhigh TEMRA, and IL-7R- TEMRA. Cells were obtained from peripheral blood mononuclear cells that had been isolated from human blood. The germline V gene (reference sequence) sets CDR1 to DFQATT and CDR2 to SNEGSKA. Counted from cysteine to phenylalanine, this CDR3 has 16 amino acids. Only the CDR3 part of the read is kept: 48 bases, read in frame from the first base. The V end loses 6 bases and the J end loses 4 bases, and a stretch of 22 bases separates them. The sample holds a few counts of this clonotype. Its antigen is still unknown. No much larger clone exists at a distance of one base, and base qualities are not known. TCRdb records Illumina MiSeq as the sequencer. Regarding the original processing steps: Repertoire diversity was measured with the Shannon-Wiener index computed in VDJtools. A TCRbeta clonotype was considered expanded if its clonotype frequency was 3 or more. Through fastp at Q25 and MiXCR, TCRdb rebuilt clones from the public reads, retaining in-frame beta chains. Rows with one shared CDR3 protein collapse into an entry with the most common genes and DNA. TCRdb, rather than the study authors, made the V and J calls. The sample data list several hundred distinct CDR3 sequences, and roughly 15% of these were observed just once. 10% to 12% of the sample goes to the ten largest clones.

Study-wide conclusions, independent of this receptor: According to the authors, an observational design in humans cannot definitively determine the direction of differentiation between precursor and effector cells. A larger fraction of IL-7Rhigh TEMRA clonotypes than of TEM or TCM clonotypes was made up of expanded effector clonotypes. More restricted TCR repertoires, with lower diversity and more expanded clonotypes, were shown by IL-7Rhigh and IL-7R- TEMRA subsets than by TCM and TEM subsets. Some bulk TCR-seq comparisons included only 13 of the 14 donors, suggesting not every subset was available for every donor.

The sequenced sample consisted of memory CD4+ T cells from blood (PBMCs). The clonotype comes from a human donor in good health. This chain is built from TRBV20-1 and TRBJ2-1; TRBD1 could be the D gene, as 6 bases match. The base sequence is TGCAGTGCCTCCTTAGACACAGGGATTCGGTACAATGAGCAGTTCTTC. This codes for CSASLDTGIRYNEQFF.